The entry below gives a single T cell receptor beta chain sequence along with its context. Its matching antigen is unknown. The sample comes from a study of cytomegalovirus exposure and HLA in healthy donors. General observations from the study: Several top significant clusters appeared, in a later analysis, to be linked to common viral pathogens. In vitro assays verified that three CMV-associated chains recognized CMV antigens specifically.

Use of 60 Vbeta and 13 Jbeta primers characterized the PCR. Assay used: immunoSEQ multiplex PCR; TCRdb lists only in-frame clones, some missing. The profile covers 230,000 or so clones, with nearly 95% appearing a single time and about 1.7% taken by the ten largest. Germline V CDR1 and CDR2: MDHEN, SYDVKM. CDR3 length equals 16 residues. Between the trimmed V and J ends, which lost 2 bases and 6 bases, there was a span of 17 bases. The V call is TRBV28, the J call TRBJ1-5, with D unresolved. The TCR originated in a girl aged 2-10 years in good health and CMV-seronegative. Sample: PBMCs. The CDR3 nucleotides read TGTGCCAGCAGTTTAGAGGGCCCGGCGGGAAGTCAGCCCCAGCATTTT. Translating it yields CASSLEGPAGSQPQHF.